The 20 T cell receptor beta chains below were found in one sample sequenced in a study of T cells expressing NK-cell markers. From the 5' RACE reads, TCRdb lists one entry per CDR3 protein and no DNA. The specimen's table records about 32,000 distinct CDR3 sequences. Sequencing was carried out using blood T cells: a sorted CD56 or NKG2C T cell subset, CD4+ or CD8+ T cells, or bulk PBMC T cells (not recorded which). The source of these receptors is a woman aged 18 to 75 in good health.

The rearrangement links TRBV19 to TRBJ2-5. The CDR3 extends over 13 amino acids. Germline CDR1 and CDR2: LNHDA and SQIVND (reference sequence). The CDR3 loop reads CASSISVVETQYF. Together with reference TRBV19 and TRBJ2-5, the CDR3 gives the full variable domain: DGGITQSPKYLFRKEGQNVTLSCEQNLNHDAMYWYRQDPGQGLRLIYYSQIVNDFQKGDIAEGYSVSREKKESFPLTVTSAQKNPTAFYLCASSISVVETQYFGPGTRLLVL.

The chain combines TRBV6-5 with TRBJ2-7. This CDR3 is 15 amino acids long. Germline CDR1 and CDR2: MNHEY and SVGAGI. CDR3: CASSYRSEYPYEQYF.

According to its frequency, this clonotype is medium-sized (0.01 to 0.1%). V is TRBV13 and J is TRBJ2-1. This CDR3 is 15 amino acids long. CDR1 and CDR2 from the germline V gene are PRHDT and FYEKMQ (reference sequence). CDR3 region: CASSYQREGLNEQFF. Together with reference TRBV13 and TRBJ2-1, the CDR3 gives the full variable domain: AAGVIQSPRHLIKEKRETATLKCYPIPRHDTVYWYQQGPGQDPQFLISFYEKMQSDKGSIPDRFSAQQFSDYHSELNMSSLELGDSALYFCASSYQREGLNEQFFGPGTRLTVL.

The chain carries TRBV12-3 or TRBV12-4 and TRBJ2-4; the D gene TCRdb calls, TRBD1, cannot be checked with no DNA. The CDR3 totals 16 residues. The CDR3 sequence: CASREGQGIAKNIQYF.

The gene calls are TRBV7-8 and TRBJ2-1; as DNA is missing, the TRBD1 call by TCRdb cannot be tested. This CDR3 has 17 residues. Germline CDR1 and CDR2: SGHVS and FQNEAQ. The chain's CDR3 is CASSSPWGGSLGNEQFF.

The rearrangement uses TRBV6-2 or TRBV6-3 and TRBJ2-1. Per the germline V gene, CDR1 is MNHEY and CDR2 is SVGEGT. This CDR3 contains 13 residues. This CDR3 reads CASSFRLYNEQFF.

This chain joins TRBV20-1 and TRBJ1-2. CDR1 DFQATT and CDR2 SNEGSKA come from the germline V gene (reference sequence). This CDR3 comprises 13 residues. CDR3 residues: CSARDPQGGGYTF.

The chain recombines TRBV12-3 or TRBV12-4 with TRBJ2-6. The CDR3 spans 14 residues. The CDR3 protein is CASSLSAGANVLTF.

The chain couples TRBV7-9 to TRBJ1-2; TCRdb gives TRBD1 as the D gene, but with no DNA this cannot be confirmed. The germline V gene encodes CDR1 SEHNR and CDR2 FQNEAQ (reference sequence). CDR3 length equals 16 residues. The CDR3 sequence: CASSPGGRVIFYGYTF.

The chain couples TRBV27 to TRBJ2-5; TCRdb lists TRBD2, though no DNA is available to test this call. The CDR3 has 14 amino acids. Germline CDR1 MNHEY, CDR2 SMNVEV (reference sequence). This CDR3 is CASRGLAARETQYF.

This chain links TRBV7-9 with TRBJ2-7. Germline V lookup: CDR1 SEHNR, CDR2 FQNEAQ (reference sequence). The CDR3 runs to 15 residues. The CDR3 loop reads CASSLSPQPMNEQYF. Full variable domain (remainder filled in from reference TRBV7-9 and TRBJ2-7): DTGVSQNPRHKITKRGQNVTFRCDPISEHNRLYWYRQTLGQGPEFLTYFQNEAQLEKSRLLSDRFSAERPKGSFSTLEIQRTEQGDSAMYLCASSLSPQPMNEQYFGPGTRLTVT.

The chain is built from TRBV7-8 and TRBJ2-2. The CDR3 spans 14 residues. Germline V gene data show CDR1 as SGHVS and CDR2 as FQNEAQ. The CDR3 is CASNYQDLTGELFF.

The rearrangement uses TRBV7-9 and TRBJ1-2; lacking DNA, the TRBD1 call made by TCRdb goes unchecked. The CDR3 covers 16 residues. Germline loops: CDR1 SEHNR, CDR2 FQNEAQ (reference sequence). CDR3 in amino acids: CASSGRQGAPNYGYTF.

The rearrangement links TRBV5-1 to TRBJ2-7; no DNA is available, so the TRBD2 call from TCRdb remains unchecked. Germline CDR1 and CDR2: SGHRS and YFSETQ. There are 14 residues in the CDR3. The CDR3: CASSPGTSFHEQYF.

The chain recombines TRBV20-1 with TRBJ2-6. Germline V gives CDR1 DFQATT, CDR2 SNEGSKA (reference sequence). The CDR3 is made up of 16 amino acids. The CDR3 here is CSARDRGASGANVLTF.

The rearrangement uses TRBV11-1 and TRBJ2-7; TCRdb picks TRBD1, but there is no DNA to check that call. Germline V lookup: CDR1 SGHAT, CDR2 FQDESV (reference sequence). CDR3 length equals 14 residues. CDR3: CASSYQGAAYEQYF.

The chain has TRBV19 and TRBJ2-1; TCRdb calls TRBD2, which cannot be checked without DNA. This CDR3 region has 13 residues. Germline V CDR1 and CDR2: LNHDA, SQIVND (reference sequence). The CDR3 loop is CASSPRTRDEQFF.

This chain uses TRBV4-1 with TRBJ2-1; TCRdb proposes TRBD2, but this gene call is untestable without DNA. This CDR3 comprises 18 residues. Germline loops: CDR1 MGHRA, CDR2 YSYEKL. The CDR3 loop reads CASSQEGGGLAGLNEQFF.

V and J are TRBV2 and TRBJ2-5; the TCRdb call, TRBD1, lacks DNA for checking. Germline V gives CDR1 SNHLY, CDR2 FYNNEI. This CDR3 contains 17 residues. The CDR3 sequence: CASSEPGQGLGEETQYF.

J is TRBJ2-1 and V is TRBV5-1. The CDR3 runs to 15 residues. CDR1 is SGHRS, CDR2 YFSETQ, per germline. CDR3 loop: CASSSKRSSYNEQFF. Full variable domain (outside the CDR3, taken from reference TRBV5-1 and TRBJ2-1): KAGVTQTPRYLIKTRGQQVTLSCSPISGHRSVSWYQQTPGQGLQFLFEYFSETQRNKGNFPGRFSGRQFSNSRSEMNVSTLELGDSALYLCASSSKRSSYNEQFFGPGTRLTVL.